A single sample is the source of the 8 T cell receptor beta chains below, sequenced in a study of blood T cell repertoires in COVID-19. Here immunoSEQ multiplex PCR was the method, and the copy in TCRdb shows in-frame clones only, minus some. This sample has about 470,000 clones; about 90% occur once, and the top ten carry about 0.65%. Sequences were obtained from PBMCs or T cells enriched from blood (not recorded which). The source is a woman between 18 and 29 years old who had recovered from COVID-19.

This clone was counted a single time. The gene calls are TRBV5-1 and TRBJ1-2, with D tentatively TRBD1 (6 bases). The CDR3 has 16 residues. V was trimmed by 4 bases and J by 7 bases, leaving 23 bases between them. Germline V gives CDR1 SGHRS, CDR2 YFSETQ. The CDR3 here is CASSVRPGERDSGYTF. The CDR3 DNA reads TGCGCCAGCAGCGTGCGTCCAGGGGAAAGGGATAGTGGCTACACCTTC.

CDR3 DNA: TGTGCCAGCAGCCTAGGGGGGGGCAACGAAAAACTGTTTTTT. Amino acids: CASSLGGGNEKLFF. V gene TRBV7-6 combines with J gene TRBJ1-4; maybe TRBD1 (6 bases). V lost 5 bases to trimming and J lost 8 bases, with 15 bases between them. The germline V gene encodes CDR1 SGHVS and CDR2 FNYEAQ. This CDR3 is built from 14 residues.

The V gene is TRBV7-3, the J gene TRBJ1-2, with 9 nucleotides matching TRBD1. The J segment lost 8 bases and the V segment lost 0 bases, leaving 10 bases of the junction unmatched. Germline V lookup: CDR1 SGHTA, CDR2 FQGTGA. The CDR3 is 16 amino acids. The CDR3 region is CASSLTPPGQGVGYTF. As DNA, the CDR3 is TGTGCCAGCAGCTTAACCCCTCCGGGACAGGGCGTCGGCTACACCTTC.

The chain employs TRBV18 and TRBJ1-2; TRBD1 aligns across 10 bases. Germline-derived CDR1 and CDR2 are KGHSH and LQKENI. Trimming cost V 3 bases and J 8 bases; bases outside gene matches: 9. This CDR3 spans 15 amino acids. In nucleotides, the CDR3 is TGTGCCAGCTCACCGACAGGGGGCGGTGACGCGGGCTACACCTTC. The encoded protein is CASSPTGGGDAGYTF.

The rearrangement uses TRBV30 and TRBJ1-5; D remains unclear. CDR3 size: 14 residues. From germline, CDR1 is GTSNPN and CDR2 SVGIG (reference sequence). V lost 1 base and J lost 2, with 9 bases in between. This CDR3 reads CAWSEGAGNQPQHF. The CDR3 coding sequence is TGTGCCTGGAGTGAGGGAGCGGGCAATCAGCCCCAGCATTTT.

V usage is TRBV30 and J usage is TRBJ2-7; 10 positions match TRBD1. V lost 1 base, J lost 2 bases, and 2 bases stayed unmatched. The CDR3 is made up of 14 amino acids. Germline CDR1 GTSNPN, CDR2 SVGIG (reference sequence). For the CDR3, the DNA is TGTGCCTGGAGTGGGGGGACAGGGGCCTACGAGCAGTACTTC. Translation gives CAWSGGTGAYEQYF.

V and J are TRBV5-1 and TRBJ1-1, with D unresolved. The V and J ends lost 3 bases and 0 bases respectively, with 9 bases between them. This CDR3 contains 14 residues. Germline values: CDR1 SGHRS, CDR2 YFSETQ. The CDR3 spells CASSSRALNTEAFF. The CDR3 coding sequence is TGCGCCAGCAGCTCGAGGGCCCTGAACACTGAAGCTTTCTTT.

This clone showed up just a few times. The chain recombines TRBV15 with TRBJ2-2; tentatively, D is TRBD1 (5 bases). Trimming stripped 9 bases from V and 6 bases from J, with 14 bases between. The CDR3 totals 13 residues. CDR1 and CDR2 from the germline V gene are LNHNV and YYDKDF (reference sequence). This chain's CDR3 is CATTQGSAGELFF. CDR3 nucleotides: TGTGCCACAACTCAGGGATCCGCCGGGGAGCTGTTTTTT.